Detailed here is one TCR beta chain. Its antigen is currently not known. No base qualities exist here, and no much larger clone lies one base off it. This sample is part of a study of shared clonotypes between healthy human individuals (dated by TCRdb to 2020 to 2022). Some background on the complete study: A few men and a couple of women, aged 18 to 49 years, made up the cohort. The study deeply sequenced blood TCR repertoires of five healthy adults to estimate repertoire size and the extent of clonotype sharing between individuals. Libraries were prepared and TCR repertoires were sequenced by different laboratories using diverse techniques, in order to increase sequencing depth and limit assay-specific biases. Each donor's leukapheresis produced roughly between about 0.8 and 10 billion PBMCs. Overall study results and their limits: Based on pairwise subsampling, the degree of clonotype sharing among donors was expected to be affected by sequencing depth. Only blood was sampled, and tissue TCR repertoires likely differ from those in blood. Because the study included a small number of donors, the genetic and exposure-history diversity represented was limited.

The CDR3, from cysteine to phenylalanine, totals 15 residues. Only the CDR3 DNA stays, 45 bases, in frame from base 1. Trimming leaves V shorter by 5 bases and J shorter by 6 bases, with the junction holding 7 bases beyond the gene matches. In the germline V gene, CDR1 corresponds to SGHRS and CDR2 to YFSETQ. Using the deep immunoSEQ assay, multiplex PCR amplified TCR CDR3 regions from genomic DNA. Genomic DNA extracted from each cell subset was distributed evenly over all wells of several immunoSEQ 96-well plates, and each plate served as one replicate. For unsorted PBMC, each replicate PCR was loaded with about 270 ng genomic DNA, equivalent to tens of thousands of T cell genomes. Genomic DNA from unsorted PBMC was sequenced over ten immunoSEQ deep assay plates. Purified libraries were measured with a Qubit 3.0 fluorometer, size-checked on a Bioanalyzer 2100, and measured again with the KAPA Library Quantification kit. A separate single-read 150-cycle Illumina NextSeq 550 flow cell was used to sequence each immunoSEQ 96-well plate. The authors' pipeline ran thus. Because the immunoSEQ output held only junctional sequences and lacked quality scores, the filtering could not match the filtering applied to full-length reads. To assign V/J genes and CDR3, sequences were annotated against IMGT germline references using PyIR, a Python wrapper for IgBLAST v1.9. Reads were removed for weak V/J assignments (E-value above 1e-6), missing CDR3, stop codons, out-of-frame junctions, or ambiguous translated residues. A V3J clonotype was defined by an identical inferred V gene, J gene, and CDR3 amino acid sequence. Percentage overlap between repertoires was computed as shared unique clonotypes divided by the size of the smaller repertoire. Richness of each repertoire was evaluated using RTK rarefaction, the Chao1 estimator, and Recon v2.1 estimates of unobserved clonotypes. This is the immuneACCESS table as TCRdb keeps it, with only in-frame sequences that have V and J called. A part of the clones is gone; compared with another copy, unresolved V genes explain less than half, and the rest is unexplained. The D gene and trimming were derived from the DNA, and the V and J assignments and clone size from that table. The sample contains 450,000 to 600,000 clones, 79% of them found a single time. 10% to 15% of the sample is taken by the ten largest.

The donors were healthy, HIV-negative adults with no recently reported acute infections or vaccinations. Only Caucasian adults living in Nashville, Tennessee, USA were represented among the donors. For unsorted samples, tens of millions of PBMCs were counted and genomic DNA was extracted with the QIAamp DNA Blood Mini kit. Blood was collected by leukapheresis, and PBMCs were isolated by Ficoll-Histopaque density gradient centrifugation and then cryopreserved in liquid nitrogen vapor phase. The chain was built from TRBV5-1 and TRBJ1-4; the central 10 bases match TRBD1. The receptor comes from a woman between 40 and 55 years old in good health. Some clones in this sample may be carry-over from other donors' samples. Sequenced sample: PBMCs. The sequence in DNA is TGCGCCAGCAGAACGACCGGGACAGGGGATGAAAAACTGTTTTTT. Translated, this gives CASRTTGTGDEKLFF.